The 32 T cell receptor beta chains below were found in one sample sequenced in a study of T cell changes during pregnancy in multiple sclerosis. TCRdb keeps only in-frame clones here, not all; method: immunoSEQ multiplex PCR. The sample has 20,000 or so clones, approximately 88% seen once; the top ten hold 5% to 6.5%. This material consisted of CD8+ T cells from peripheral blood mononuclear cells, taken after pregnancy. The receptor set was obtained from a female donor in good health, enrolled as a control in a pregnancy study.

This chain links TRBV4-3 with TRBJ2-7; TRBD1 matches at 7 bases. The CDR3 is made up of 16 amino acids. From germline, CDR1 is LGHNA and CDR2 YSLEER. V lost 0 bases, J lost 2 bases, and 7 bases stayed unmatched. The chain's CDR3 is CASSQDDGDSTYEQYF. Here the CDR3 DNA reads TGCGCCAGCAGCCAAGATGACGGGGACAGTACCTACGAGCAGTACTTC.

Only one count was recorded for this clone. The chain recombines TRBV6-5 with TRBJ1-5; no firm D call. This CDR3 comprises 15 residues. V was clipped by 2 bases and J by 2 bases, with 10 bases between them. The germline CDR1 and CDR2 sequences are MNHEY and SVGAGI. The CDR3 region is CASSYGGPGNQPQHF. The CDR3, as DNA: TGTGCCAGCAGTTACGGAGGTCCTGGCAATCAGCCCCAGCATTTT.

The V call is TRBV7-3, the J call TRBJ2-7; 9 bases agree with TRBD1. The germline V gene has CDR1 SGHTA and CDR2 FQGTGA. With 5 bases clipped from V and 3 bases from J, the junction kept 11 bases outside the gene matches. This CDR3 is built from 16 residues. CDR3 in amino acids: CASSQGEGQGFYEQYF. CDR3 DNA sequence: TGTGCCAGCAGCCAAGGCGAGGGACAGGGATTCTACGAGCAGTACTTC.

This clone was counted between two and nine times. This rearrangement joins TRBV7-6 to TRBJ1-2; tentatively, D is TRBD1 (6 bases). Germline assignment: CDR1 SGHVS and CDR2 FNYEAQ. This CDR3 has 13 amino acids. The ends were cut back, 5 bases at V and 2 bases at J, with 9 bases in the middle. The DNA for the CDR3 is TGTGCCAGCAGCCCCACAGGGAACTATGGCTACACCTTC. As protein: CASSPTGNYGYTF. The entire variable domain, with the rest obtained from reference TRBV7-6 and TRBJ1-2, is as follows: GAGVSQSPRYKVTKRGQDVALRCDPISGHVSLYWYRQALGQGPEFLTYFNYEAQQDKSGLPNDRFSAERPEGSISTLTIQRTEQRDSAMYRCASSPTGNYGYTFGSGTRLTVV.

This chain links TRBV30 with TRBJ1-1, with TRBD1 identical over 8 bases. The junction had 11 bases not matched to a gene; V was cut back by 1 base and J by 1 base. The CDR3 length is 17 residues. Germline V gives CDR1 GTSNPN, CDR2 SVGIG (reference sequence). This CDR3 reads CAWSANLGTGANTEAFF. For the CDR3, the DNA is TGTGCCTGGAGTGCGAACCTCGGGACAGGAGCGAACACTGAAGCTTTCTTT.

V usage is TRBV4-3 and J usage is TRBJ2-7; a weak D match, TRBD2 (6 bases). Deletions cut 3 bases from V and 1 base from J, with 10 bases between. CDR1 and CDR2 (germline): LGHNA, YSLEER. The CDR3 covers 14 residues. CDR3 loop: CASSQGTSSYEQYF. CDR3 sequence (DNA): TGCGCCAGCAGCCAGGGGACTTCTTCCTACGAGCAGTACTTC.

The chain carries TRBV29-1 and TRBJ2-1; 7 positions match TRBD1. Germline V gives CDR1 SQVTM, CDR2 ANQGSEA. The CDR3 runs 15 residues. The J segment lost 5 bases and the V segment lost 5 bases, leaving 12 bases of the junction unmatched. Written as DNA, the CDR3 is TGCAGCGTTCTGGGTTTTGAGGGGGCGCACAATGAGCAGTTCTTC. Its protein product is CSVLGFEGAHNEQFF.

This chain joins TRBV5-1 and TRBJ2-5; 9 nucleotides match TRBD1. This CDR3 is 16 amino acids long. V shed 0 bases and J 5 bases; nucleotides not matched to a gene: 8. Germline loops: CDR1 SGHRS, CDR2 YFSETQ. CDR3 sequence reads: CASSLAGQGLDETQYF. The CDR3 DNA reads as TGCGCCAGCAGCTTGGCCGGACAGGGGTTGGACGAGACCCAGTACTTC.

V and J are TRBV29-1 and TRBJ2-1; D possibly corresponds to TRBD1 (6 bases). Trimming shortened V by 7 bases and J by 7 bases, and 14 bases separated the two germline ends. Germline CDR1 SQVTM, CDR2 ANQGSEA. CDR3 length: 12 residues. The CDR3 region has the DNA TGCAGCGCCGAGTGGGGGCCGAATGAGCAGTTCTTC. Protein product: CSAEWGPNEQFF.

This chain joins TRBV2 and TRBJ2-5; D is perhaps TRBD1 (6 bases). Deletions cut 6 bases from V and 4 bases from J, with 18 bases between. CDR1 and CDR2 (germline): SNHLY, FYNNEI. This CDR3 comprises 15 residues. The CDR3: CASRPGTGSRETQYF. In DNA form, the CDR3 reads TGTGCCAGCAGACCAGGAACAGGGTCGCGAGAGACCCAGTACTTC.

The DNA of the CDR3 is TGTGCCAGCAGTGTTAGGCAGGGGTTGATGATAGCTTTCTTT. Protein sequence: CASSVRQGLMIAFF. V gene TRBV2 combines with J gene TRBJ1-1; a weak D match, TRBD1 (6 bases). The CDR3 runs to 14 residues. The ends were cut back, 4 bases at V and 10 bases at J, with 19 bases in the middle. Germline CDR1 and CDR2: SNHLY and FYNNEI.

The chain has TRBV10-3 and TRBJ2-7; D perhaps matches TRBD2 (6 bases). Trimming stripped 6 bases from V and 4 bases from J, with 19 bases between. The CDR3 sequence is 15 residues long. Germline loops: CDR1 ENHRY, CDR2 SYGVKD. CDR3 nucleotide sequence: TGTGCCATCAGCGAGGGCGGGGTACGGGGGTACGAGCAGTACTTC. This codes for CAISEGGVRGYEQYF.

The chain joins TRBV15 to TRBJ1-1; possibly TRBD1 for D (6 bases). This CDR3 region has 19 residues. Germline values: CDR1 LNHNV, CDR2 YYDKDF (reference sequence). Between the trimmed V and J ends, which lost 1 base and 0 bases, there was a span of 21 bases. CDR3 amino acids: CATSRGSYQGYPLNTEAFF. CDR3 DNA: TGTGCCACCAGCAGAGGAAGCTACCAGGGGTACCCTTTGAACACTGAAGCTTTCTTT.

The chain employs TRBV4-1 and TRBJ2-7; D unclear. In germline, CDR1 is MGHRA, CDR2 YSYEKL. Trimming cost V 4 bases and J 5 bases, with 24 bases left between them. The CDR3 has 17 residues. CDR3 bases: TGCGCCAGCAGCCCCCCCCTCGGGTTAGTTGATTCCCACGAGCAGTACTTC. It codes for CASSPPLGLVDSHEQYF.

The chain employs TRBV6-6 and TRBJ1-5; D call uncertain. Germline values: CDR1 MNHNY, CDR2 SVGAGI (reference sequence). This CDR3 has 13 residues. V lost 7 bases, J lost 0 bases, and 7 bases lay in between. The CDR3 DNA reads TGTGCCAGCAATCCAAATAGCAATCAGCCCCAGCATTTT. Protein: CASNPNSNQPQHF.

The V gene is TRBV9, the J gene TRBJ2-6; D gene ambiguous. V lost 3 bases to trimming and J lost 0 bases, with 7 bases between them. Germline CDR1 is SGDLS and CDR2 is YYNGEE. The length of the CDR3 is 15 residues. The CDR3 sequence: CASSGQTSGANVLTF. The CDR3, as DNA: TGTGCCAGCAGCGGACAAACCTCTGGGGCCAACGTCCTGACTTTC.

V usage is TRBV4-2 and J usage is TRBJ2-7; 7 nucleotides match TRBD1. Looked up from germline, CDR1 is LGHNA and CDR2 is YNFKEQ. V shed 3 bases and J 3 bases; nucleotides not matched to a gene: 5. The CDR3 is 14 amino acids. The CDR3 region has the DNA TGTGCCAGCAGCCACCGGGACAGCTACTACGAGCAGTACTTC. Encoded protein: CASSHRDSYYEQYF.

The chain carries TRBV27 and TRBJ2-1; D might be TRBD2 (6 bases). The CDR3 spans 17 residues. In germline, CDR1 is MNHEY, CDR2 SMNVEV (reference sequence). Trimming shortened V by 2 bases and J by 1 base, and 15 bases separated the two germline ends. Written as DNA, the CDR3 is TGTGCCAGCAGTTTAAACCCCCCGGCGGGGTCCTACAATGAGCAGTTCTTC. It encodes CASSLNPPAGSYNEQFF.

V is TRBV4-1 and J is TRBJ1-1; 7 bases map to TRBD1. The trim removed 0 bases at V and 1 base at J, leaving 2 bases unmatched. The CDR3 has 15 residues. CDR1 and CDR2 from the germline V gene are MGHRA and YSYEKL. CDR3 residues: CASSQERTGNTEAFF. DNA of the CDR3: TGCGCCAGCAGCCAAGAAAGGACAGGGAACACTGAAGCTTTCTTT.

The rearrangement joins TRBV27 to TRBJ2-1; the D gene is possibly TRBD1 (6 bases). The CDR3 spans 12 residues. The germline V and J ends were trimmed by 5 bases and 7 bases, with 9 bases remaining between them. Germline-derived CDR1 and CDR2 are MNHEY and SMNVEV (reference sequence). CDR3 sequence: CASSQGQNEQFF. The CDR3 region has the DNA TGTGCCAGCAGTCAGGGGCAGAATGAGCAGTTCTTC.

This clone was seen only once. V is TRBV15 and J is TRBJ2-1; 11 bases are a match to TRBD2. V lost 1 base, J lost 5 bases, and 4 bases stayed unmatched. The CDR3 has 16 amino acids. Germline V gives CDR1 LNHNV, CDR2 YYDKDF (reference sequence). The chain's CDR3 is CATSRGLAGTNNEQFF. The CDR3 bases are TGTGCCACCAGCAGAGGACTAGCGGGGACTAACAATGAGCAGTTCTTC.

The chain links TRBV7-3 to TRBJ2-7; weak D call: TRBD1 (6 bases). V lost 5 bases and J lost 1, with 15 bases in between. The CDR3 has 15 residues. CDR1 SGHTA and CDR2 FQGTGA come from the germline V gene. CDR3 loop: CASSVGADKSYEQYF. In DNA, the CDR3 is TGTGCCAGCAGCGTGGGGGCCGACAAGTCCTACGAGCAGTACTTC.

This clone was seen just once. The rearrangement joins TRBV30 to TRBJ1-2; weak D call: TRBD1 (6 bases). This CDR3 region has 14 residues. Germline V lookup: CDR1 GTSNPN, CDR2 SVGIG (reference sequence). V dropped 0 bases and J dropped 4 bases, with 12 bases sitting between them. The CDR3 sequence is CAWSVMGASYGYTF. The CDR3 DNA reads TGTGCCTGGAGTGTAATGGGGGCCTCCTATGGCTACACCTTC.

This clone has more than one count but fewer than ten. This CDR3 reads CASSAGTGMPEAFF. The CDR3 region has the DNA TGTGCCAGTAGTGCTGGGACAGGGATGCCTGAAGCTTTCTTT. The chain uses TRBV19 and TRBJ1-1, with 9 bases aligning to TRBD1. V lost 5 bases to trimming and J lost 6 bases; unmatched junction nucleotides: 7. Germline CDR1 is LNHDA and CDR2 is SQIVND (reference sequence). The CDR3 extends over 14 amino acids.

This chain joins TRBV27 and TRBJ1-1; 7 nucleotides line up with TRBD1. The CDR3 totals 13 residues. Germline trimming cut 5 bases from V and 4 bases from J; bases unmatched to any gene: 4. Germline CDR1 is MNHEY and CDR2 is SMNVEV (reference sequence). CDR3 in DNA: TGTGCCAGCAGTCCGACAGGGAGCACTGAAGCTTTCTTT. Translated: CASSPTGSTEAFF.

The chain joins TRBV7-9 to TRBJ2-3; D is perhaps TRBD1 (5 bases). V gave up 7 bases and J gave up 5 bases, with 16 bases separating them. The V gene's germline CDR1 is SEHNR and CDR2 FQNEAQ (reference sequence). The CDR3 consists of 14 residues. The CDR3: CASNSQTGRDTQYF. The DNA for the CDR3 is TGTGCCAGCAATTCCCAAACAGGACGAGATACGCAGTATTTT. Full variable domain (remainder filled in from reference TRBV7-9 and TRBJ2-3): DTGVSQNPRHKITKRGQNVTFRCDPISEHNRLYWYRQTLGQGPEFLTYFQNEAQLEKSRLLSDRFSAERPKGSFSTLEIQRTEQGDSAMYLCASNSQTGRDTQYFGPGTRLTVL.

The V gene is TRBV4-3, the J gene TRBJ1-2, with 9 bases that match TRBD1. The CDR3 is 17 residues long. Trimming cost V 0 bases and J 6 bases; bases outside gene matches: 11. CDR1 LGHNA and CDR2 YSLEER come from the germline V gene. The CDR3 DNA sequence: TGCGCCAGCAGCCAAGATCCCAACGGACAGGGGTGGCATGGCTACACCTTC. It yields the protein CASSQDPNGQGWHGYTF.

The chain employs TRBV7-9 and TRBJ1-2; 7 bases line up with TRBD1. Germline trimming cut 5 bases from V and 7 bases from J; bases unmatched to any gene: 13. Germline lookup yields CDR1 SEHNR and CDR2 FQNEAQ (reference sequence). This CDR3 comprises 15 residues. The CDR3 coding sequence is TGTGCCAGCAGCCCTTGGGAGACAGGGACGCTTGGCTACACCTTC. This encodes CASSPWETGTLGYTF.

The chain is built from TRBV4-1 and TRBJ1-6, with a tentative D call TRBD1 (6 bases). The CDR3 extends over 18 amino acids. Germline V gene lookup returns CDR1 MGHRA and CDR2 YSYEKL. V was cut by 0 bases and J by 2 bases, with 14 bases left in between. The CDR3 nucleotides are TGCGCCAGCAGCCAAGAAGGAGGCAGGGGAACCTATAATTCACCCCTCCACTTT. Residues: CASSQEGGRGTYNSPLHF.

Only a few counts were recorded for this clone. The chain employs TRBV5-4 and TRBJ2-7; weak D call: TRBD2 (5 bases). Germline lookup yields CDR1 SGHNT and CDR2 YYREEE (reference sequence). V lost 7 bases and J 2 bases, leaving 10 bases between the germline ends. CDR3 size: 12 residues. The CDR3 protein is CASREETYEQYF. DNA of the CDR3: TGTGCCAGCCGGGAAGAAACCTACGAGCAGTACTTC.

This clone appeared once. This sequence joins TRBV4-3 and TRBJ1-1; 8 nucleotides agree with TRBD1. The CDR3 contains 13 residues. The ends lost 4 bases at V and 4 bases at J; junction bases unmatched: 2. Germline assignment: CDR1 LGHNA and CDR2 YSLEER. CDR3 amino acids: CASSPGTGTEAFF. CDR3 DNA: TGCGCCAGCAGCCCCGGGACAGGCACTGAAGCTTTCTTT.

The genes are TRBV6-5 and TRBJ2-2, with 8 bases lining up with TRBD1. J lost 1 base, V lost 4 bases, and 5 bases had no gene match. The CDR3 sequence is 16 residues long. CDR1 and CDR2 from the germline V gene are MNHEY and SVGAGI. The CDR3 nucleotides are TGTGCCAGCAGTTTGCAGGGGGCAGGGAACACCGGGGAGCTGTTTTTT. Its translation: CASSLQGAGNTGELFF.